Sequencing of this T cell receptor (beta chain) was carried out in a study of early T cells in non-severe SARS-CoV-2 infection. This clonotype was counted only a few times. The length of the CDR3 is 15 residues. In germline, CDR1 is MNHEY, CDR2 SMNVEV (reference sequence). The V end lost 0 bases, the J end lost 2 bases, and 10 bases lay between the germline ends. Individual cDNA molecules each received unique molecular identifiers attached to them. TCRdb used MiXCR to reprocess the 5' RACE reads, holding one entry per CDR3 protein. This table has over 50,000 distinct CDR3 sequences, less than 10% appearing once.

The clonotype originates from an adult who was a healthcare worker with PCR-confirmed SARS-CoV-2 infection or an uninfected control (not recorded which). The sequenced material came from whole blood. The chain has TRBV27 and TRBJ2-5, with D hard to call. CDR3 in amino acids: CASSLSHPTQETQYF. In DNA form, the CDR3 reads TGTGCCAGCAGTTTATCACACCCAACACAAGAGACCCAGTACTTC.